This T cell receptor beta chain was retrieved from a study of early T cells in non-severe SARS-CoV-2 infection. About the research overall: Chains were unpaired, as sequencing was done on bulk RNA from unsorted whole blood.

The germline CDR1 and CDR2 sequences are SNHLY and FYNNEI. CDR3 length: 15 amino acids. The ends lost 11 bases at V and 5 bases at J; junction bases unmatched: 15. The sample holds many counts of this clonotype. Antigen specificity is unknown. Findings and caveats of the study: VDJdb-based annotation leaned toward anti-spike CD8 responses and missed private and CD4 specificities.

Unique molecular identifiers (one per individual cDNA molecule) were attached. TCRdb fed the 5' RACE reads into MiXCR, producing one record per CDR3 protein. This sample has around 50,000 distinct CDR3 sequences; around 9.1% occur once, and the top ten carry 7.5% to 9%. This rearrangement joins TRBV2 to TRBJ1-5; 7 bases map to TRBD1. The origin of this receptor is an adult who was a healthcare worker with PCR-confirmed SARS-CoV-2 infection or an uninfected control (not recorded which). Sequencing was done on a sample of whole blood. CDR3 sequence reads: CASLEGDSAHQPQHF. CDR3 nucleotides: TGTGCCTCTCTGGAAGGGGACAGCGCCCATCAGCCCCAGCATTTT.